These T cell receptor beta chains were read from a single sample in a study of T cells in Graves' hyperthyroidism and ophthalmopathy. In TCRdb, the multiplex PCR reads were re-called with MiXCR into one record per CDR3 protein. The table records around 700,000 distinct CDR3 sequences, over 35% of them present only once. What was sequenced was blood. Every receptor here comes from a woman between 40 and 50 years old with Graves' hyperthyroidism. Each CDR3 is given with its conserved first and last residue. The D gene is left open where the match is weak. Some rows have no size entry. The others give once, few or many, or a class for an expanded clone.

>NA|TRBV29-1|few|TRBJ1-2
TGCAGCGTTCTAGGGGGACCGTATGGCTACACCTTC
CSVLGGPYGYTF
>NA|TRBV29-1|many|TRBJ2-5
TGCAGCGCCGAAAGGTACCAAGAGACCCAGTACTTC
CSAERYQETQYF
>NA|TRBV6-2/TRBV6-3|few|TRBJ2-5
TGTGCCAGCAGTGACAACGACTGGGGGAAGACCCAGTACTTC
CASSDNDWGKTQYF
>TRBD1|TRBV7-7|few|TRBJ2-7
TGTGCTAGCAGCTTTAGGGCAGGGGGATACAATGAGCAGTACTTC
CASSFRAGGYNEQYF
>TRBD2|TRBV7-8|NA|TRBJ2-7
TGTGCCAGCAGCATCCGGACTAGCGGGAGCTCCTACGAGCAGTGCTTC
CASSIRTSGSSYEQCF
>NA|TRBV7-2|few|TRBJ2-2
TGTGCCAGCAGCTTAGACAGGGTCGACACCGGGGAGCTGTTTTTT
CASSLDRVDTGELFF
>NA|TRBV12-3/TRBV12-4|many|TRBJ2-6
TGTGCCAGCAGTTTAGCGCTGGGACTGACTTCTGGGGCCAACGTCCTGACTTTC
CASSLALGLTSGANVLTF
>NA|TRBV19|NA|TRBJ2-2
TGTGCCAGTAGTATTTGGTCCGGGGAGCTGTTTTTT
CASSIWSGELFF
>TRBD1|TRBV7-8|few|TRBJ1-2
TGTGCCAGCAGCTTAGCGTCGGCAGGGGGTTTGTCTGGCTACACCTTC
CASSLASAGGLSGYTF
>NA|TRBV14|few|TRBJ1-1
TGTGCCAGCAGCCAAATAGTAGGTGAAGCTTTCTTT
CASSQIVGEAFF
>NA|TRBV2|NA|TRBJ1-2
TGTGCCAGCAGGGAGACCATGGTAGGGGCTGAGCGGGGCTACACCTTC
CASRETMVGAERGYTF
>TRBD1|TRBV14|few|TRBJ2-7
TGTGCCAGCAGCCCCCTCCTGGACAGGGGTAGGGGCGAGCAGTACTTC
CASSPLLDRGRGEQYF
>NA|TRBV7-8|NA|TRBJ1-1
TGTGCCAGCAGGCCCCGAGGTTTGGGAGACACTGAAGCTTTCTTT
CASRPRGLGDTEAFF
>NA|TRBV6-6|few|TRBJ1-2
TGTGCCAGCAACGGACTGACATATGGCTACACCTTC
CASNGLTYGYTF
>NA|TRBV6-5|NA|TRBJ2-7
TGTGCCAGCAGTTACATTCTGGGCTACGAGCAGTACTTC
CASSYILGYEQYF
>NA|TRBV11-2|NA|TRBJ2-7
TGTGCCAGCAGCTTAGATCGGGTAGAGAATTACTACGAGCAGTACTTC
CASSLDRVENYYEQYF
>NA|TRBV9|few|TRBJ2-1
TGTGCCAGCAGCGTAGGGGGTGAGCAGTTCTTC
CASSVGGEQFF
>NA|TRBV20-1|many|TRBJ1-1
TGCAGTGCTCCCCGGGTCTTGAACACTGAAGCTTTCTTT
CSAPRVLNTEAFF
>NA|TRBV9|NA|TRBJ2-7
TGTGCCAGCAGCCGCTACAGTATGGGGCCCCGGGAGCAGTACTTC
CASSRYSMGPREQYF
>TRBD2|TRBV7-2|few|TRBJ2-7
TGTGCCAGCACCACTAGCGGGCGTCTCTCCGAGCAGTACTTC
CASTTSGRLSEQYF
>TRBD1|TRBV10-1|many|TRBJ1-1
TGCGCCAGCAGACCAGGGGGCGGTGAGACAGAAGCTTTCTTT
CASRPGGGETEAFF
>TRBD1|TRBV7-8|many|TRBJ2-7
TGTGCCAGCAGCTTTCGGACAGGCGTAACCTACGAGCAGTACTTC
CASSFRTGVTYEQYF
>NA|TRBV7-9|NA|TRBJ2-3
TGTGCCAGCAGCTTGGTGGGGGGCGGAGATACGCAGTATTTT
CASSLVGGGDTQYF
>TRBD2|TRBV2|NA|TRBJ2-3
TGTGCCAGCAGTGATAGGCTAGCGGCAGATACGCAGTATTTT
CASSDRLAADTQYF
>NA|TRBV7-6|many|TRBJ1-2
TGTGCCAGCAGCTCTAGACAGACTGATGGCTACACCTTC
CASSSRQTDGYTF
>TRBD1|TRBV12-3/TRBV12-4|many|TRBJ1-2
TGTGCCAGCAGCGAAAAGGGGGCCTCTGGCTACACCTTC
CASSEKGASGYTF
>NA|TRBV5-6|many|TRBJ1-5
TGTGCCAGCAGCTTGGGCGGGGGGGGCGGTCAGCCCCAGCATTTT
CASSLGGGGGQPQHF
>TRBD2|TRBV20-1|NA|TRBJ2-3
TGCAGTGCTCCCTTGCTAGCGGGAACAGATACGCAGTATTTT
CSAPLLAGTDTQYF
>NA|TRBV10-3|many|TRBJ1-2
TGTGGCGAAAGCGGGACTGATAACTATGGCTACACCTTC
CGESGTDNYGYTF
>NA|TRBV9|few|TRBJ2-6
TGTGCCAGCACCGAACCTGGACAGCGGTACTCTGGGGCCAACGTCCTGACTTTC
CASTEPGQRYSGANVLTF
>NA|TRBV5-4|NA|TRBJ2-3
TGTGCCAGCAGCCGCGGGACGCACAGGGACACAGATACGCAGTATTTT
CASSRGTHRDTDTQYF
>NA|TRBV2|NA|TRBJ2-2
TGTGCCAGCAGCCCCGGCAGGGAGCTGTTTTTT
CASSPGRELFF
>TRBD1|TRBV19|NA|TRBJ2-7
TGTGCCAGTCGCTCCCGAGGACAGGGGGCAGAAGAGCAGTACTTC
CASRSRGQGAEEQYF
>NA|TRBV6-5|NA|TRBJ2-5
TGTGCCAGCAGTGAAGCATCCCCGACCCAGTACTTC
CASSEASPTQYF
>NA|TRBV12-3/TRBV12-4|NA|TRBJ1-2
TGTGCCAGCAGTTACTCGACGGCGTCTACTAACTATGGCTACACCTTC
CASSYSTASTNYGYTF
>TRBD1|TRBV6-5|few|TRBJ1-6
TGTGCCAGCAGTTTGGGGACAGGGATGTTATTGGGTAATTCACCCCTCCACTTT
CASSLGTGMLLGNSPLHF
>NA|TRBV15|once|TRBJ1-2
TGTGCCACCAGCAGAGACCTCCGGGCCCAGGGACTCTATGGCTACACCTTC
CATSRDLRAQGLYGYTF